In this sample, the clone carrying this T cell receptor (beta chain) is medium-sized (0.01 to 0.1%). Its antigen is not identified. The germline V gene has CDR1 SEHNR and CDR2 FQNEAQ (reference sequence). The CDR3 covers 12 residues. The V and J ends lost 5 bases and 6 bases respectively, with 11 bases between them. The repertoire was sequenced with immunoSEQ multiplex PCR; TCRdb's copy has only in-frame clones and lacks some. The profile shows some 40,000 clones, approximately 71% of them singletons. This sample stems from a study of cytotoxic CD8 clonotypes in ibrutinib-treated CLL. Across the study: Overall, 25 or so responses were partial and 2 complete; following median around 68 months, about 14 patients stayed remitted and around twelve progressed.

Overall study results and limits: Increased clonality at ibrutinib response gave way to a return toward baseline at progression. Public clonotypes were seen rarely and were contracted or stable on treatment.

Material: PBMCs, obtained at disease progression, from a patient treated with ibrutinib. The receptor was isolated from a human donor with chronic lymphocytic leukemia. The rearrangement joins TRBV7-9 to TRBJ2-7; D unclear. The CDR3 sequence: CASSPLMGEQYF. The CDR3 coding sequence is TGTGCCAGCAGCCCTTTGATGGGCGAGCAGTACTTC.